One and the same sample provided the 28 T cell receptor beta chains below, sequenced in a study of T cells in Graves' hyperthyroidism and ophthalmopathy. It was RNA transcripts that yielded the amplified TCR beta CDR3 regions. HTBI primers drove first-round RT-PCR of the TCR CDR3. TCRdb reprocessed the multiplex PCR reads via MiXCR and lists one record per CDR3 protein. Of about 500,000 distinct CDR3 sequences listed, roughly 15% are singletons. The sequencing sample was made of blood. These receptor sequences come from a woman between 25 and 40 years old with Graves' ophthalmopathy.

This clonotype was detected only a few times. V is TRBV6-2 or TRBV6-3 and J is TRBJ1-3, with D maybe TRBD1 (5 bases). Trimming removed 5 bases from V and 4 bases from J, with 6 bases in between. The CDR3 is made up of 12 amino acids. The germline CDR1 and CDR2 sequences are MNHEY and SVGEGT. This chain's CDR3 is CASSRQGNTIYF. Here the CDR3 DNA reads TGTGCCAGCAGTCGACAGGGAAACACCATATATTTT.

This clonotype was observed at least ten times. This chain joins TRBV13 and TRBJ2-7, with D perhaps TRBD2 (5 bases). Germline V CDR1 and CDR2: PRHDT, FYEKMQ (reference sequence). CDR3 size: 16 residues. V lost 6 bases to trimming and J lost 4 bases, with 22 bases between them. CDR3 DNA sequence: TGTGCCAGCAGTCGCACGGGGAGAGGGATCGAATACGAGCAGTACTTC. Amino acid sequence: CASSRTGRGIEYEQYF.

In the case of this clonotype: Its ends do not fully match the called genes, so a read error is possible. J is TRBJ2-3 and V is TRBV20-1, with D perhaps TRBD1 or TRBD2 (6 bases each). Germline V CDR1 and CDR2: DFQATT, SNEGSKA (reference sequence). CDR3 length: 12 amino acids. CDR3: CTVGGGTGTQYF. DNA for the CDR3: TGCACGGTAGGGGGAGGAACAGGTACGCAGTATTTT.

This clonotype was detected only a few times. The V and J genes are TRBV2 and TRBJ2-1; D perhaps matches TRBD2 (6 bases). Germline values: CDR1 SNHLY, CDR2 FYNNEI. V was shortened by 6 bases and J by 6 bases, with 18 bases between the two germline ends. This CDR3 has 15 amino acids. The CDR3: CASSKDTGASNEQFF. DNA for the CDR3: TGTGCCAGCAGCAAAGACACGGGAGCTTCCAATGAGCAGTTCTTC.

This clonotype was counted ten times or more. The gene calls are TRBV27 and TRBJ2-1, with D perhaps given as TRBD1 or TRBD2 (5 bases each). Germline lookup yields CDR1 MNHEY and CDR2 SMNVEV (reference sequence). CDR3 length equals 12 residues. With 6 bases removed from V and 9 bases from J, the gap between germline ends came to 12 bases. The CDR3 DNA sequence: TGTGCCAGCAGCCTGGGGGTTTCTGAGCAGTTCTTC. As protein: CASSLGVSEQFF.

This clonotype was seen many times. This chain uses TRBV5-6 with TRBJ2-7, with a weak D call TRBD1 (6 bases). Trimming stripped 4 bases from V and 3 bases from J, with 17 bases between. Germline values: CDR1 SGHDT, CDR2 YYEEEE. CDR3 length equals 15 residues. The CDR3 loop reads CASSAYREGVYEQYF. In nucleotides, the CDR3 is TGTGCCAGCAGCGCCTACAGGGAAGGGGTCTACGAGCAGTACTTC.

The chain joins TRBV13 to TRBJ2-6; 13 bases match TRBD2. The germline gives CDR1 PRHDT, CDR2 FYEKMQ (reference sequence). There are 17 residues in the CDR3. V dropped 4 bases and J dropped 1; count of bases not matched to a gene: 1. The CDR3 DNA reads as TGTGCCAGCAGCTGGACTAGCGGGAGATCTGGGGCCAACGTCCTGACTTTC. Residues: CASSWTSGRSGANVLTF.

DNA for the CDR3: TGCAGCGTTGGGGCTAGTACCTACGAGCAGTACTTC. Residues: CSVGASTYEQYF. The gene calls are TRBV29-1 and TRBJ2-7, with unresolved D. V dropped 4 bases and J dropped 2 bases, with 9 bases sitting between them. CDR1 is SQVTM and CDR2 is ANQGSEA in the germline V gene. This CDR3 is 12 amino acids long.

This clonotype has a count of ten or more. A much larger clonotype is one base distant, so this may be a read error. This rearrangement joins TRBV3-1 to TRBJ2-5; D unresolved. Between the trimmed V and J ends, which lost 1 base and 7 bases, there was a span of 4 bases. This CDR3 region has 11 residues. CDR1 is LGHDT, CDR2 YNNKEL, per germline (reference sequence). The CDR3 coding sequence is TGTGCCAGCAGCCAAGCGGGGACCCAGTACTTC. Encoded protein: CASSQAGTQYF.

The sample holds many counts of this clonotype. The genes are TRBV7-2 and TRBJ2-5; D may be TRBD1 (5 bases). The CDR3 runs to 15 residues. Trimming shortened V by 1 base and J by 5 bases, and 14 bases separated the two germline ends. Germline-derived CDR1 and CDR2 are SGHTA and FQGNSA. CDR3 nucleotides: TGTGCCAGCAGCTTAGTTGCAGTCAGGGTTGAGACCCAGTACTTC. Protein product: CASSLVAVRVETQYF.

This clonotype has ten or more counts. The genes are TRBV12-3 or TRBV12-4 and TRBJ2-7; D may be TRBD1 (6 bases). V was shortened by 6 bases and J by 7 bases, with 16 bases between the two germline ends. The CDR3 has 13 residues. The CDR3 spells CASRTGLSSEQYF. In DNA, the CDR3 is TGTGCCAGCAGGACAGGTCTTTCCTCAGAGCAGTACTTC.

This clonotype was detected many times. The chain carries TRBV27 and TRBJ2-3; TRBD2 aligns across 8 bases. The CDR3 is made up of 15 amino acids. V lost 5 bases, J lost 5 bases, and 9 bases stayed unmatched. CDR1 and CDR2 from the germline V gene are MNHEY and SMNVEV (reference sequence). Here the CDR3 DNA reads TGTGCCAGCAGTCCCAAATGGCTAGCGGGAGATACGCAGTATTTT. Protein sequence: CASSPKWLAGDTQYF.

The chain recombines TRBV15 with TRBJ2-1; 13 bases map to TRBD2. Looked up from germline, CDR1 is LNHNV and CDR2 is YYDKDF (reference sequence). Unmatched junction bases numbered 3, after V lost 4 bases and J lost 0 bases. The CDR3 covers 17 residues. CDR3 nucleotides: TGTGCCACCAGCAAGCGGACTAGCGGGAGCTCCTACAATGAGCAGTTCTTC. Its protein is CATSKRTSGSSYNEQFF. Full variable domain (rest looked up from reference TRBV15 and TRBJ2-1): DAMVIQNPRYQVTQFGKPVTLSCSQTLNHNVMYWYQQKSSQAPKLLFHYYDKDFNNEADTPDNFQSRRPNTSFCFLDIRSPGLGDTAMYLCATSKRTSGSSYNEQFFGPGTRLTVL.

This clonotype has ten or more counts. The chain has TRBV11-2 and TRBJ2-1, with a weak D call TRBD1 (6 bases). V lost 0 bases to trimming and J lost 8 bases, with 8 bases between them. This CDR3 comprises 13 residues. Germline V gives CDR1 SGHAT, CDR2 FQNNGV. The CDR3 reads CASSLEQGHEQFF. The CDR3 nucleotides are TGTGCCAGCAGCTTAGAACAGGGACATGAGCAGTTCTTC.

This clonotype has ten or more counts. This chain joins TRBV27 and TRBJ2-7; D possibly corresponds to TRBD2 (6 bases). This CDR3 contains 14 residues. Germline loops: CDR1 MNHEY, CDR2 SMNVEV (reference sequence). Trimming removed 0 bases from V and 2 bases from J, with 8 bases in between. CDR3: CASSLSGLPYEQYF. DNA for the CDR3: TGTGCCAGCAGTTTATCGGGACTGCCCTACGAGCAGTACTTC.

This chain connects TRBV4-3 to TRBJ1-1; D not resolved. V was pared by 8 bases and J by 0 bases, with 10 bases between. The CDR3 totals 13 residues. The germline V gene encodes CDR1 LGHNA and CDR2 YSLEER. The CDR3 region is CASAVALNTEAFF. The CDR3 DNA is TGCGCCAGCGCGGTGGCGCTGAACACTGAAGCTTTCTTT.

This clonotype was detected ten times or more. The chain employs TRBV7-3 and TRBJ2-5, with D perhaps assigned TRBD1 or TRBD2 (6 bases each). This CDR3 comprises 14 residues. Germline V gene data show CDR1 as SGHTA and CDR2 as FQGTGA. Trimming shortened V by 0 bases and J by 5 bases, and 10 bases separated the two germline ends. In DNA, the CDR3 is TGTGCCAGCAGCTTAACGGGGGGCTTGGAGACCCAGTACTTC. Amino acids: CASSLTGGLETQYF.

In this sample, this clonotype turned up many times. This chain connects TRBV18 to TRBJ2-4; D not certain. This CDR3 comprises 14 residues. The germline V gene has CDR1 KGHSH and CDR2 LQKENI. Trimming took 3 bases from V and 8 from J, leaving 14 bases between them. The CDR3 spells CASSPSKMLDIQYF. The CDR3 DNA is TGTGCCAGCTCACCGTCAAAAATGTTGGACATTCAGTACTTC.

This clonotype was counted many times. The rearrangement links TRBV5-1 to TRBJ1-1; a possible D gene is TRBD1 (6 bases). V was trimmed by 3 bases and J by 0 bases, leaving 12 bases between them. The CDR3 runs 15 residues. Per germline, CDR1 SGHRS and CDR2 YFSETQ. The CDR3 is CASSSPDRLNTEAFF. The CDR3 region has the DNA TGCGCCAGCAGCTCTCCGGACAGACTGAACACTGAAGCTTTCTTT.

There are a few counts of this clonotype. The gene calls are TRBV12-5 and TRBJ2-5; 10 bases are shared with TRBD2. This CDR3 spans 13 amino acids. Germline V gene data show CDR1 as LGHNT and CDR2 as FRNRAP. V trimming: 6 bases; J trimming: 13 bases; junction bases outside the gene matches: 11. CDR3 in DNA: TGTGCTAGTGGGCTGAGCGGGAGGGGATTTTTGTACTTC. Its translation: CASGLSGRGFLYF.

This chain uses TRBV6-1 with TRBJ2-1; D unclear. From germline, CDR1 is MNHNS and CDR2 SASEGT. This CDR3 contains 12 residues. V was trimmed by 6 bases and J by 10 bases, leaving 13 bases between them. CDR3: CASRPATGEQFF. In DNA, the CDR3 is TGTGCCAGCAGGCCGGCGACGGGCGAGCAGTTCTTC.

The sample holds many counts of this clonotype. The rearrangement links TRBV28 to TRBJ2-2; D perhaps matches TRBD1 (5 bases). This CDR3 region has 14 residues. V dropped 8 bases and J dropped 2 bases, with 12 bases sitting between them. CDR1 and CDR2 from the germline V gene are MDHEN and SYDVKM. The CDR3 DNA reads TGTGCCAGCTGTGAGCAGGGTAACACCGGGGAGCTGTTTTTT. Translation: CASCEQGNTGELFF. The full variable domain, with the rest looked up from reference TRBV28 and TRBJ2-2, is DVKVTQSSRYLVKRTGEKVFLECVQDMDHENMFWYRQDPGLGLRLIYFSYDVKMKEKGDIPEGYSVSREKKERFSLILESASTNQTSMYLCASCEQGNTGELFFGEGSRLTVL.

This clonotype was recorded at least ten times. The chain has TRBV6-1 and TRBJ2-1; 10 positions match TRBD2. The J segment lost 7 bases and the V segment lost 6 bases, leaving 9 bases of the junction unmatched. The CDR3 sequence is 15 residues long. Germline V CDR1 and CDR2: MNHNS, SASEGT. CDR3 amino acids: CASRQAGGPTNEQFF. DNA for the CDR3: TGTGCCAGCAGACAAGCGGGAGGGCCCACGAATGAGCAGTTCTTC.

This clonotype occurred many times. The rearrangement links TRBV11-2 to TRBJ1-1; no clear D gene. Germline V gives CDR1 SGHAT, CDR2 FQNNGV. Trimming pared 4 bases from V and 1 base from J, leaving 7 bases between. CDR3 size: 13 residues. DNA of the CDR3: TGTGCCAGCAGCTCGAACAAGAACACTGAAGCTTTCTTT. The encoded protein is CASSSNKNTEAFF.

This clonotype occurred many times. The chain carries TRBV9 and TRBJ2-7; 9 positions match TRBD2. This CDR3 has 15 amino acids. CDR1 is SGDLS, CDR2 YYNGEE, per germline. V lost 0 bases, J lost 6 bases, and 7 bases stayed unmatched. The CDR3 sequence is CASSVGNSGRREQYF. The CDR3 bases are TGTGCCAGCAGCGTAGGAAATAGCGGGAGACGCGAGCAGTACTTC.

This clonotype has at least ten counts. The chain employs TRBV7-8 and TRBJ2-5; 14 bases fit TRBD2. The germline CDR1 and CDR2 sequences are SGHVS and FQNEAQ. The CDR3 extends over 16 amino acids. Germline trimming cut 5 bases from V and 3 bases from J; bases unmatched to any gene: 5. CDR3 region: CASSTRGLAGEETQYF. The CDR3 DNA reads TGTGCCAGCAGCACACGGGGACTAGCGGGAGAAGAGACCCAGTACTTC.

The chain uses TRBV4-3 and TRBJ2-5; D uncertain. The ends were cut back, 0 bases at V and 5 bases at J, with 7 bases in the middle. The CDR3 covers 13 residues. Per the germline V gene, CDR1 is LGHNA and CDR2 is YSLEER. The CDR3 DNA follows: TGCGCCAGCAGCCAAGACGGGTGGGAGACCCAGTACTTC. It is translated as CASSQDGWETQYF.

The rearrangement links TRBV7-9 to TRBJ1-1, with unresolved D. The germline gives CDR1 SEHNR, CDR2 FQNEAQ (reference sequence). The CDR3 spans 13 residues. The V and J ends lost 7 bases and 0 bases respectively, with 9 bases between them. The CDR3 is CASNQEMNTEAFF. DNA of the CDR3: TGTGCCAGCAACCAAGAGATGAACACTGAAGCTTTCTTT. The complete variable domain, with remaining parts taken from reference TRBV7-9 and TRBJ1-1, reads DTGVSQNPRHKITKRGQNVTFRCDPISEHNRLYWYRQTLGQGPEFLTYFQNEAQLEKSRLLSDRFSAERPKGSFSTLEIQRTEQGDSAMYLCASNQEMNTEAFFGQGTRLTVV.